This TCR beta chain stems from a study of post-analysis software for immune sequencing data (dated by TCRdb to the mid-2010s). Context from the whole study: The recorded disease courses included relapsing-remitting, secondary progressive and progressive-relapsing multiple sclerosis, and some patients had no subtype annotation. Patient repertoires were compared against over ten previously published healthy control repertoires from donors aged 6 to 25 years. A subset of samples was prepared in parallel using single-end sample barcoding, then pooled and co-amplified after Illumina adapter ligation.

This clonotype appeared many times. Its antigen is still unknown. Base qualities are not at hand, and no much larger clone is one base apart. The investigation overall reported the following: The multiple sclerosis patient group was slightly younger than the control group. Compared with controls, multiple sclerosis patients had significantly lower normalized Chao1 diversity, a finding suggesting substantial peripheral T-cell clonal expansion. Significantly higher frequencies in patients than in controls were found for five or six TRBV segments, including TRBV5-6, TRBV5-1 and TRBV20-1. Strong co-clustering of samples prepared in the same batch was shown by direct clustering with F measure, prompting a batch-effect correction.

CDR1 and CDR2 (SGHTA, FQGNSA) derive from the germline V gene. Relative to germline, V is 6 bases shorter and J is 2 bases shorter, with 11 bases between their ends. There are 13 amino acids in the CDR3, from cysteine to phenylalanine inclusive. The kept DNA is CDR3 alone, 39 bases in frame from the first base. The library came from PCR. TCRdb names Illumina HiSeq 2500 as the instrument used. Unique molecular identifiers were incorporated into TCR beta cDNA libraries to reduce PCR and sequencing biases. Approximately 500,000 cDNA molecules were obtained for every 1 to 10 million input T cells, so each molecule roughly corresponded to one T cell. Patient libraries were prepared and sequenced with the same protocol used for the earlier healthy control dataset. Samples belonging to the same batch were prepared together, multiplexed and sequenced on a shared HiSeq lane. In the authors' own workflow: MIGEC was used to process the raw barcoded reads, and molecular identifier groups with only a single read were discarded before consensus assembly and CDR3 extraction. Clonotype tables were post-analysed with VDJtools, normalizing diversity by down-sampling all datasets to the smallest sample size. Repertoire overlap clustering matched CDR3 amino acid but not nucleotide sequences to correct batch-related cross-sample contamination. The raw public data were reprocessed by TCRdb itself: fastp quality trimming at Q25, MiXCR clonotype calling, in-frame beta chains only. Merged by CDR3 protein, the rows form single entries marked with the most common genes and DNA. TCRdb's processing, not the study's, gives the V and J calls here. In all, the sample holds over 150,000 distinct CDR3 sequences, and about 29% of those were seen once. The top ten clones comprise about 1.6% of the sample.

TCR beta repertoires were profiled from peripheral blood of 10 to 15 young patients with multiple sclerosis to demonstrate the VDJtools post-analysis software. Multiple sclerosis patients were children and adolescents aged about 6 to 16 years. Specimen: blood. The rearranged segments are TRBV7-2 and TRBJ2-7; a tentative D call is TRBD2 (6 bases match). This clonotype originated in a girl aged 10 to 17 with multiple sclerosis. DNA sequence: TGTGCCAGCAGTCGGGACTTTACCTACGAGCAGTACTTC. This is translated as CASSRDFTYEQYF.